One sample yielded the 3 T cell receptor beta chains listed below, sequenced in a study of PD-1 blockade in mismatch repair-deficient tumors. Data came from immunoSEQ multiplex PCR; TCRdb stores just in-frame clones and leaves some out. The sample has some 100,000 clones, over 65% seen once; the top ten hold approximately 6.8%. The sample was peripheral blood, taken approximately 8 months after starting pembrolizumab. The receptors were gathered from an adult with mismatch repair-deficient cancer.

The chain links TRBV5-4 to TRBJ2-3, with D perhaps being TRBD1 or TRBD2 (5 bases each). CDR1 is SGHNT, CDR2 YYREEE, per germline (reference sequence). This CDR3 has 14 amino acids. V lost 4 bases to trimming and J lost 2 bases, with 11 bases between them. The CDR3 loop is CASSPDGTTDTQYF. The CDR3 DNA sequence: TGTGCCAGCAGCCCAGACGGGACCACAGATACGCAGTATTTT.

CDR3 residues: CASSQSRDSEQFF. The CDR3 region has the DNA TGTGCCAGCAGCCAATCCCGGGACAGTGAGCAGTTCTTC. The gene calls are TRBV4-2 and TRBJ2-1; 7 bases line up with TRBD1. This CDR3 region has 13 residues. CDR1 LGHNA and CDR2 YNFKEQ come from the germline V gene. V lost 2 bases to trimming and J lost 9 bases; unmatched junction nucleotides: 4.

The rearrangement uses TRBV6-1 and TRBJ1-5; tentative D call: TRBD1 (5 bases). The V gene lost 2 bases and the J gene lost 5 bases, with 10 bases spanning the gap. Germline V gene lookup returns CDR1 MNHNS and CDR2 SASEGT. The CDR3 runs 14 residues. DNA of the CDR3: TGTGCCAGCAGTGAATGGGGGGAGGATCAGCCCCAGCATTTT. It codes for CASSEWGEDQPQHF.